This T cell receptor (beta chain) is drawn from a study of identical twins. This clonotype was seen repeatedly, ten times or more. Germline V gives CDR1 SQVTM, CDR2 ANQGSEA. CDR3 length equals 10 residues. The ends were cut back, 8 bases at V and 5 bases at J, with 8 bases in the middle. In TCRdb, the 5' RACE reads were re-called with MiXCR into one record per CDR3 protein. The top ten clones hold 1.5% to 2% of a sample with some 710,000 distinct CDR3 sequences, 6.1% of them seen once. This chain uses TRBV29-1 with TRBJ2-3; D gene uncertain. The receptor was isolated from a man aged 18-30 years in good health. Sequenced: naive T cells sorted from blood. CDR3 amino acids: CSSDLDTQYF. CDR3 coding DNA: TGCAGCTCTGACCTAGATACGCAGTATTTT.